These 5 T cell receptor beta chains were all obtained from the same sample, sequenced in a study of OX40 agonist ivuxolimab in advanced cancers. Libraries were prepared by immunoSEQ multiplex PCR; TCRdb keeps only in-frame clonotypes and omits some of them. The sample contains about 45,000 clones, roughly 84% of which appear only once. The sequencing used CD4+ or CD8+ T cells sorted from blood, collected in a trial of the OX40 agonist ivuxolimab. The receptors shown here come from an adult with an advanced solid tumor such as melanoma, head and neck, liver or kidney cancer.

The chain uses TRBV6-5 and TRBJ1-2, with TRBD1 matching 8 bases. The junction had 6 bases not matched to a gene; V was cut back by 0 bases and J by 9 bases. Germline CDR1 is MNHEY and CDR2 is SVGAGI. CDR3 size: 14 residues. The CDR3 region is CASSYSAGGFSYTF. CDR3 DNA: TGTGCCAGCAGTTACTCGGCAGGGGGCTTTAGCTACACCTTC.

This clone was picked up one time. This rearrangement joins TRBV15 to TRBJ2-5; TRBD1 might be the D (6 bases). The V and J ends lost 1 base and 4 bases respectively, with 7 bases between them. Germline V gives CDR1 LNHNV, CDR2 YYDKDF (reference sequence). The length of the CDR3 is 13 residues. The CDR3 DNA follows: TGTGCCACCAGCAGAGTGGGGGCAGAGACCCAGTACTTC. It specifies CATSRVGAETQYF. The full variable domain, completed using reference TRBV15 and TRBJ2-5, is DAMVIQNPRYQVTQFGKPVTLSCSQTLNHNVMYWYQQKSSQAPKLLFHYYDKDFNNEADTPDNFQSRRPNTSFCFLDIRSPGLGDTAMYLCATSRVGAETQYFGPGTRLLVL.

J is TRBJ2-3 and V is TRBV7-8; 7 bases are shared with TRBD2. CDR1 is SGHVS, CDR2 FQNEAQ, per germline. J was trimmed by 2 bases and V by 5 bases; bases with no gene match: 7. The CDR3 totals 15 residues. The DNA for the CDR3 is TGTGCCAGCAGCCCTGGGCTAGCGGTCACAGATACGCAGTATTTT. Translating it yields CASSPGLAVTDTQYF.

This chain uses TRBV6-6 with TRBJ1-1; 7 bases fit TRBD1. CDR3 length: 15 residues. Germline values: CDR1 MNHNY, CDR2 SVGAGI (reference sequence). V shed 2 bases, J shed 0 bases, and the junction held 3 bases outside the gene matches. Written as DNA, the CDR3 is TGTGCCAGCAGTTACCAAGGGGGCCTGAACACTGAAGCTTTCTTT. Encoded protein: CASSYQGGLNTEAFF.

The chain carries TRBV7-8 and TRBJ2-2; TRBD2 agrees at 7 bases. V shed 4 bases and J 4 bases; nucleotides not matched to a gene: 3. The CDR3 is made up of 14 amino acids. The germline gives CDR1 SGHVS, CDR2 FQNEAQ. CDR3 sequence reads: CASSSWEGTGELFF. CDR3 DNA: TGTGCCAGCAGCTCTTGGGAGGGCACCGGGGAGCTGTTTTTT.